This T cell receptor beta chain was found in a study of cytomegalovirus exposure and HLA in healthy donors. 60 Vbeta and 13 Jbeta primers were used in PCR. The data were produced by immunoSEQ multiplex PCR, yet TCRdb's version contains in-frame clones alone and is incomplete. The sample carries approximately 150,000 clones, around 79% recorded once. Germline lookup yields CDR1 SGHTA and CDR2 FQGNSA. The length of the CDR3 is 18 residues. Trimming at V came to 2 bases and at J to 2 bases, leaving 11 bases not matched to a gene. The sample consisted of PBMCs. The rearrangement links TRBV7-2 to TRBJ2-1; 8 bases are a match to TRBD2. This TCR was recovered from a female donor in good health and CMV-seronegative. CDR3 protein: CASSLLPLAGPTYNEQFF. The CDR3 nucleotides read TGTGCCAGCAGCTTACTTCCCTTAGCGGGGCCAACCTACAATGAGCAGTTCTTC.